Listed below are T cell receptor beta chains from one sample, sequenced in a study of cytomegalovirus exposure and HLA in healthy donors. The data were produced by immunoSEQ multiplex PCR, yet TCRdb's version contains in-frame clones alone and is incomplete. The table records around 150,000 clones, approximately 87% of them present only once. The sequencing input was PBMCs. Receptors originate from a man in his forties in good health and CMV-seronegative. CDR3s leave out the opening cysteine and the closing phenylalanine or tryptophan. Size is omitted from some rows. Given values are once, few, many or a class for expanded clones.

TRBJ1-4	TRBV6-6	.	ASSYAGGDEKLF
TRBJ1-1	TRBV29-1	.	SVTVMNTEAF
TRBJ2-3	TRBV5-1	few	ASSYAWTGRPDTQY
TRBJ1-6	TRBV5-1	.	ASSLDRSSYNSPLH
TRBJ1-3	TRBV19	.	ASTGTRTVSSGNTIY
TRBJ2-7	TRBV30	.	AWVPGTGGDEQY
TRBJ2-7	TRBV7-8	.	ASSPGTGYEQY
TRBJ2-5	TRBV5-1	.	ASKREGLETQY
TRBJ2-7	TRBV5-6	.	ASSLWAVGSGEQY
TRBJ2-2	TRBV10-3	.	AISRTGPNTGELF
TRBJ2-1	TRBV6-4	.	ASTSPPAVRFDNEQF
TRBJ2-7	TRBV7-9	.	ASSLRGPGTYEQY
TRBJ1-3	TRBV5-8	.	ASSLYRGTGNTIY
TRBJ2-5	TRBV7-7	.	ASSLYGGQETQY
TRBJ1-3	TRBV19	.	ASSQRGEGNTIY
TRBJ2-1	TRBV9	.	ASSVESGVYNEQF
TRBJ1-2	TRBV2	few	ASSGGTGIGYGYT
TRBJ2-5	TRBV7-2	.	ASSLTGGAQTQY
TRBJ2-3	TRBV7-7	.	ASSSDRATDTQY
TRBJ2-1	TRBV7-7	few	ASSPIGGDEQF
TRBJ1-3	TRBV4-1	.	ASRDNQGSGNTIY
TRBJ2-5	TRBV6-5	.	ASSGRDRGAETQY
TRBJ2-1	TRBV5-4	few	ASSGGSGGLYNEQF
TRBJ2-3	TRBV28	.	ASSLAGGRADTQY
TRBJ2-7	TRBV27	once	ASSLSGQGGTYEQY
TRBJ2-1	TRBV4-2	.	ASSQASAGGSYNEQF
TRBJ1-1	TRBV7-8	.	ASSFSTVNTEAF
TRBJ2-1	TRBV4-3	.	ASSQSRLAGNEQF
TRBJ1-2	TRBV5-1	.	ASSLAGTGGDYGYT
TRBJ2-3	TRBV7-9	.	ASRPLTSGVSTDTQY
TRBJ1-3	TRBV11-2	.	ASTPTRDRGFTIY
TRBJ1-2	TRBV6-1	.	ASSEYVGTGGYT